This entry concerns a single T cell receptor beta chain. Many counts were recorded for this clonotype. Its antigen is still unknown. Base qualities are missing; no much larger clone stands one base away. This entry is derived from a study of regulatory T cells in long-lasting Graves disease (dated by TCRdb to the early 2020s). Study-wide context: Persistent Graves' disease meant more than 5 years of antithyroid drug treatment with TSH receptor autoantibodies that stayed positive. This study used TCR sequencing and RNA sequencing of peripheral blood to compare persistent Graves' disease patients against newly diagnosed Graves' disease patients. The study took place in China and was registered as a clinical trial. A total of around 35 samples underwent TCR sequencing, from about 13 patients with persistent Graves' disease and approximately 20 patients with newly diagnosed Graves' disease. Persistent Graves' disease patients in the clinical cohort had taken antithyroid drugs for around 11 years on average. The investigation overall reported the following: Persistent Graves' disease patients showed lower TCR Shannon entropy and fewer highly expanded clones than newly diagnosed patients, suggesting clonal expansion. Persistent disease showed preferential use of TRBV28, TRBJ1-2 and TRBJ2-5, whereas newly diagnosed disease favored TRBV20-1 and TRBJ2-1. The authors noted that the small sample size was a limitation that may lower accuracy. Only peripheral blood was studied, because thyroid tissue, the primary lesion, was inaccessible. More public clonotypes were shared among persistent patients (fewer than 3,000) than among newly diagnosed patients (roughly 1,000). Sequencing and analysis were restricted to the TCR beta chain.

CDR1 and CDR2, per the germline V gene, are SNHLY and FYNNEI. Ends trimmed: V by 6 bases, J by 3 bases; bases unmatched to a gene: 3. The CDR3 sequence holds 14 residues, the cysteine and phenylalanine included. Only the CDR3 DNA stays, 42 bases, in frame from base 1. This sample's time point label indicates: persistent/refractory GD, antithyroid drugs over 5 years with positive TRAb. For both TCR sequencing and RNA sequencing, RNA was extracted from PBMCs using TRIzol. Graves' disease was diagnosed according to American Thyroid Association guidelines. The patients came from an endocrinology department in Xi'an, China. Each patient gave roughly 8.4 milliliters of peripheral blood, collected in an EDTA anticoagulant tube. PBMCs were isolated by Ficoll Paque Plus density gradient separation without further T cell sorting. An Agilent 2100 Bioanalyzer and agarose gel were used to check RNA quality, while a NanoDrop 2000 measured RNA concentration.

Receptor amplification or capture employed multiplex PCR. Instrument used: Illumina HiSeq 4000. To build TCR beta libraries, CDR3 regions were amplified by Arm-PCR using iRepertoire HTBI primers. Before sequencing, the PCR products went through gel purification. On the study's bioinformatics: A total of 62 TRBV and 14 TRBJ segments were identified across samples and were used for gene usage analysis of CDR3 amino acid clonotypes. COPE and FqMerger were used to merge filtered high-quality paired reads into contigs. BLAST was used to align contigs to the IMGT TRBV, TRBD and TRBJ reference genes, and CDR3 was defined following IMGT. Clonotypes above 0.1% frequency were classified as highly expanded clones. Shannon entropy served as the measure of repertoire diversity, while the Gini coefficient captured V-J evenness. A clonotype was considered public if more than one individual shared it. TCRdb reprocessed the public reads (quality trimming at Q25 with fastp, clone calling with MiXCR) and kept in-frame beta chains. One record per CDR3 amino acid sequence lists the most common genes and DNA. The V and J calls were not made by the authors but by TCRdb's processing. This sample holds some 450,000 distinct CDR3 sequences; around 22% were observed only once. About 26% of the sample lies in the top ten.

The sample consisted of peripheral blood mononuclear cells (PBMCs), taken when the disease was refractory, from a patient treated with antithyroid drugs. The V and J segments used are TRBV2 and TRBJ1-4, and TRBD1 matches 8 of the central bases. The sequence derives from a female donor with Graves disease. CDR3 sequence: CASRRTGSNEKLFF. The DNA sequence is TGTGCCAGCAGGAGGACAGGGTCTAATGAAAAACTGTTTTTT.